This TCR beta chain was captured by sequencing in a study of blood T cell repertoires in COVID-19. V dropped 4 bases and J dropped 7; count of bases not matched to a gene: 4. The CDR3 sequence is 14 residues long. CDR1 and CDR2 (germline): MNHEY, SVGEGT. Only in-frame clones appear in the TCRdb table, and some are missing; sequencing was by immunoSEQ multiplex PCR. This sample has just over 300,000 clones, with 70% to 90% found just once. The source material was PBMCs or T cells enriched from blood (not recorded which). The V call is TRBV6-2 or TRBV6-3, the J call TRBJ1-6; 7 bases line up with TRBD1. The sequence was obtained from a woman between 35 and 50 years old who had recovered from COVID-19. DNA of the CDR3: TGTGCCAGCAGTTTGACAGGGTGGAATTCACCCCTCCACTTT. Its translation: CASSLTGWNSPLHF.